Listed here are 15 T cell receptor beta chains from one sample, sequenced in a study of shared clonotypes between healthy human individuals. Measured with immunoSEQ multiplex PCR; TCRdb has only the in-frame clones, and not every one. The table records around 2.5 million clones, approximately 93% of them present only once. Sequenced input: naive CD4+ T cells from PBMCs. Subset: CD45RA+ positively selected. The receptors come from a man younger than 30 in good health. Some clones in this sample may be carry-over from other donors' samples.

The genes are TRBV7-9 and TRBJ2-7; D might be TRBD2 (6 bases). The germline V gene encodes CDR1 SEHNR and CDR2 FQNEAQ (reference sequence). The CDR3 covers 14 residues. V was pared by 3 bases and J by 3 bases, with 12 bases between. CDR3 nucleotide sequence: TGTGCCAGCAGCTTTGGGATCGGGGGCTACGAGCAGTACTTC. Its protein is CASSFGIGGYEQYF.

The chain has TRBV11-2 and TRBJ2-2; 9 positions agree with TRBD1. CDR3 length: 19 residues. Losses at the gene ends were 5 bases for V and 2 bases for J; bases not matched to a gene: 15. Germline V gene sequence: CDR1 SGHAT, CDR2 FQNNGV. The CDR3 region has the DNA TGTGCCAGCAGCCGAAGGCAGGGACAGGGAGTGATCAACACCGGGGAGCTGTTTTTT. This gives the protein CASSRRQGQGVINTGELFF.

J is TRBJ2-7 and V is TRBV30; no clear D gene. The germline gives CDR1 GTSNPN, CDR2 SVGIG (reference sequence). V was pared by 4 bases and J by 6 bases, with 16 bases between. This CDR3 region has 13 residues. DNA of the CDR3: TGTGCCTGGAATTTAGGACCCGGCTTCGAGCAGTACTTC. Its translation is CAWNLGPGFEQYF. Using reference TRBV30 and TRBJ2-7 for the parts outside the CDR3, the full variable domain is SQTIHQWPATLVQPVGSPLSLECTVEGTSNPNLYWYRQAAGRGLQLLFYSVGIGQISSEVPQNLSASRPQDRQFILSSKKLLLSDSGFYLCAWNLGPGFEQYFGPGTRLTVT.

The chain employs TRBV28 and TRBJ2-5; the D call may be TRBD1 or TRBD2 (5 bases each). V was trimmed by 5 bases and J by 2 bases, leaving 21 bases between them. Germline CDR1 MDHEN, CDR2 SYDVKM. The CDR3 is 17 residues long. The CDR3 nucleotides are TGTGCCAGCAGTCCCATGGGGGTCTGGTCTAGTCAAGAGACCCAGTACTTC. This translates into CASSPMGVWSSQETQYF.

This chain uses TRBV7-2 with TRBJ2-5, with a tentative D call TRBD2 (5 bases). There are 15 residues in the CDR3. Germline V gene data show CDR1 as SGHTA and CDR2 as FQGNSA. Trimming shortened V by 1 base and J by 6 bases, and 15 bases separated the two germline ends. The CDR3 nucleotides are TGTGCCAGCAGCTTAGACCCCACGGGGTGGAAGACCCAGTACTTC. It codes for CASSLDPTGWKTQYF. Full variable domain (rest looked up from reference TRBV7-2 and TRBJ2-5): GAGVSQSPSNKVTEKGKDVELRCDPISGHTALYWYRQSLGQGLEFLIYFQGNSAPDKSGLPSDRFSAERTGGSVSTLTIQRTQQEDSAVYLCASSLDPTGWKTQYFGPGTRLLVL.

This chain uses TRBV4-2 with TRBJ1-2; D gene uncertain. The CDR3 extends over 15 amino acids. Trimming took off 4 bases at V and 4 bases at J, with 16 bases between the two ends. Germline assignment: CDR1 LGHNA and CDR2 YNFKEQ. CDR3 sequence: CASSRHEVGPYGYTF. The CDR3 nucleotides are TGTGCCAGCAGCCGGCACGAGGTTGGGCCCTATGGCTACACCTTC.

V usage is TRBV5-1 and J usage is TRBJ2-3; possibly TRBD2 for D (5 bases). The CDR3 loop spans 19 amino acids. Germline CDR1 is SGHRS and CDR2 is YFSETQ. V lost 0 bases and J lost 4, with 24 bases in between. The CDR3 region has the DNA TGCGCCAGCAGCTTGGGAAACCGAGGGTCAGGTAGGGTGGCAGATACGCAGTATTTT. The encoded protein is CASSLGNRGSGRVADTQYF.

The chain recombines TRBV28 with TRBJ2-1, with D perhaps TRBD2 (6 bases). Germline V gene lookup returns CDR1 MDHEN and CDR2 SYDVKM. The CDR3 totals 16 residues. V shed 6 bases and J shed 1 base, with 16 bases lying between them. CDR3 in amino acids: CASRGRGTGSYNEQFF. In DNA form, the CDR3 reads TGTGCCAGCAGGGGCCGGGGGACCGGTTCCTACAATGAGCAGTTCTTC.

This clone has only a few counts. Other DNA sequences in the same sample also yield this CDR3. The chain employs TRBV29-1 and TRBJ2-2; D not certain. The CDR3 has 11 amino acids. Deletions cut 3 bases from V and 4 bases from J, with 3 bases between. Looked up from germline, CDR1 is SQVTM and CDR2 is ANQGSEA. CDR3 protein: CSVESTGELFF. In DNA form, the CDR3 reads TGCAGCGTTGAGAGCACCGGGGAGCTGTTTTTT.

This chain links TRBV28 with TRBJ2-2; 7 nucleotides align to TRBD1. J gave up 2 bases and V 4 bases, and 13 bases lay outside the gene matches. Germline CDR1 is MDHEN and CDR2 is SYDVKM. This CDR3 contains 18 residues. The CDR3 loop reads CASSSWGQTFRNTGELFF. The CDR3 bases are TGTGCCAGCAGTTCATGGGGACAGACATTTAGAAACACCGGGGAGCTGTTTTTT.

For this clone: This same CDR3 is encoded by further DNA sequences in the sample. The chain combines TRBV5-1 with TRBJ2-3; 10 bases match TRBD2. The CDR3 consists of 15 residues. Germline assignment: CDR1 SGHRS and CDR2 YFSETQ. The ends lost 2 bases at V and 1 base at J; junction bases unmatched: 1. The CDR3 sequence: CASSLGTSGTDTQYF. DNA of the CDR3: TGCGCCAGCAGCTTAGGGACTAGCGGCACAGATACGCAGTATTTT.

CDR3: CAISPTGYEQYF. For the CDR3, the DNA is TGTGCCATCAGTCCAACAGGCTACGAGCAGTACTTC. The gene calls are TRBV10-3 and TRBJ2-7; D may be TRBD1 (5 bases). The CDR3 has 12 amino acids. V was shortened by 5 bases and J by 3 bases, with 8 bases between the two germline ends. CDR1 and CDR2 (germline): ENHRY, SYGVKD.

V and J are TRBV6-5 and TRBJ2-7; 7 bases are shared with TRBD2. J lost 2 bases, V lost 7 bases, and 8 bases had no gene match. Germline V gene lookup returns CDR1 MNHEY and CDR2 SVGAGI. The length of the CDR3 is 14 residues. CDR3 sequence reads: CASNAAGRTYEQYF. In nucleotides, the CDR3 is TGTGCCAGCAACGCAGCGGGACGGACCTACGAGCAGTACTTC.

This clone occurred once. The chain uses TRBV19 and TRBJ1-4, with D unresolved. Germline V lookup: CDR1 LNHDA, CDR2 SQIVND (reference sequence). Trimming took off 5 bases at V and 0 bases at J, with 10 bases between the two ends. The CDR3 spans 15 residues. DNA for the CDR3: TGTGCCAGTAGTCTAAACACAGCAACTAATGAAAAACTGTTTTTT. Protein sequence: CASSLNTATNEKLFF. The entire variable domain, with the rest obtained from reference TRBV19 and TRBJ1-4, is as follows: DGGITQSPKYLFRKEGQNVTLSCEQNLNHDAMYWYRQDPGQGLRLIYYSQIVNDFQKGDIAEGYSVSREKKESFPLTVTSAQKNPTAFYLCASSLNTATNEKLFFGSGTQLSVL.

The chain carries TRBV4-1 and TRBJ2-7; the match to TRBD2 covers 7 bases. Germline assignment: CDR1 MGHRA and CDR2 YSYEKL. This CDR3 has 14 residues. V lost 3 bases and J lost 5; bases outside the gene matches: 7. The CDR3 bases are TGCGCCAGCAGCCACGCGAGCGGGACCGACGAGCAGTACTTC. It yields the protein CASSHASGTDEQYF.